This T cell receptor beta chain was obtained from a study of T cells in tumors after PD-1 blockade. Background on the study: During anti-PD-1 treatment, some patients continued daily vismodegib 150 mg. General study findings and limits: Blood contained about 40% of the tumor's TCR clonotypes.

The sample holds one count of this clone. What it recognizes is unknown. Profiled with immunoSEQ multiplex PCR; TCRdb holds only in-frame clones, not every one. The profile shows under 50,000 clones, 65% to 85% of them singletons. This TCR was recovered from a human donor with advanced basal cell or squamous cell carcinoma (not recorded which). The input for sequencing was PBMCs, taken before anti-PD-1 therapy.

This chain's CDR3 is CASSVARQGNIQYF. The DNA for the CDR3 is TGTGCCAGCAGCGTAGCTCGGCAGGGAAACATTCAGTACTTC. The chain carries TRBV9 and TRBJ2-4, with D possibly being TRBD1 (5 bases). Germline assignment: CDR1 SGDLS and CDR2 YYNGEE. V dropped 0 bases and J dropped 6 bases, with 10 bases sitting between them. This CDR3 contains 14 residues.